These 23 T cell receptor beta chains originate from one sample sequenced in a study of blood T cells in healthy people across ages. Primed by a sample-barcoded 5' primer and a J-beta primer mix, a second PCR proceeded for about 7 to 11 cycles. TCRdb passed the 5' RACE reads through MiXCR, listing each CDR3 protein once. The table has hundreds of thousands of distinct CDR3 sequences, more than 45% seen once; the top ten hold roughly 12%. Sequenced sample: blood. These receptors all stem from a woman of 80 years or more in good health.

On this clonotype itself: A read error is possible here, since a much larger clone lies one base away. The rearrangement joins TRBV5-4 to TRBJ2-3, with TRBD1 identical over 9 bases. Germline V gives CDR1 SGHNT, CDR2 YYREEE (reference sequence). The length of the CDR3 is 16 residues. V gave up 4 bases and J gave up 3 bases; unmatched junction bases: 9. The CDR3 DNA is TGTGCCAGCAGCAGGGGGGACAGGGCTTTGACAGATACGCAGTATTTT. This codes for CASSRGDRALTDTQYF.

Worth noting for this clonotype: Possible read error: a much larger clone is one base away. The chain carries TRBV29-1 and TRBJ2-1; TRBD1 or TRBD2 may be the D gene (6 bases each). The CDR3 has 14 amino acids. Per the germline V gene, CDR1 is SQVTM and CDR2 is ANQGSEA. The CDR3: CGVKEGGRHNEQFF. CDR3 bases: TGCGGCGTTAAAGAGGGGGGTAGACACAATGAGCAGTTCTTC.

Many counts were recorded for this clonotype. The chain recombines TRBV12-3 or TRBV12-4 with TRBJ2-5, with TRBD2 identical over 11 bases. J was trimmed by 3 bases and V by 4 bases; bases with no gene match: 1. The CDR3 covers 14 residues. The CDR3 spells CASSSTSGKETQYF. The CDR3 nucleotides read TGTGCCAGCAGTTCGACTAGCGGGAAAGAGACCCAGTACTTC.

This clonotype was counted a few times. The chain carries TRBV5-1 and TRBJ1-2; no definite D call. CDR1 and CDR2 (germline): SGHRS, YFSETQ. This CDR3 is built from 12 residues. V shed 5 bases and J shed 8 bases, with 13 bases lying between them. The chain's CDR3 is CASSPLFMGYTF. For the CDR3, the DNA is TGCGCCAGCAGTCCACTCTTTATGGGCTACACCTTC. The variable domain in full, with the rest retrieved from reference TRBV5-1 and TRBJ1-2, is KAGVTQTPRYLIKTRGQQVTLSCSPISGHRSVSWYQQTPGQGLQFLFEYFSETQRNKGNFPGRFSGRQFSNSRSEMNVSTLELGDSALYLCASSPLFMGYTFGSGTRLTVV.

The CDR3 DNA reads as TGTGCCAGCAGCGTAGATGTGGGCGGCGAGCAGTACTTC. Amino acid sequence: CASSVDVGGEQYF. The chain links TRBV9 to TRBJ2-7; D uncertain. The CDR3 runs 13 residues. Germline lookup yields CDR1 SGDLS and CDR2 YYNGEE. Between the trimmed V and J ends, which lost 0 bases and 6 bases, there was a span of 10 bases.

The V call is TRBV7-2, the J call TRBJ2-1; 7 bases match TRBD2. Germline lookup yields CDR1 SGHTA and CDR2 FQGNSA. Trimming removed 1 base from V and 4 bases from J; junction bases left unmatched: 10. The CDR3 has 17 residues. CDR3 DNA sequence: TGTGCCAGCAGCTTAGTGAGCGGGACCGCGCCTTACAATGAGCAGTTCTTC. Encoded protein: CASSLVSGTAPYNEQFF.

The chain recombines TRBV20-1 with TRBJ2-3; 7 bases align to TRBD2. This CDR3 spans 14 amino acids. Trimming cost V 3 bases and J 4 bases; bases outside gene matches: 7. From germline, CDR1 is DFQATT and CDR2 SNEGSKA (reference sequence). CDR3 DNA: TGCAGTGCTAGTGGCGGGGGAAGCGCAGATACGCAGTATTTT. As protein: CSASGGGSADTQYF.

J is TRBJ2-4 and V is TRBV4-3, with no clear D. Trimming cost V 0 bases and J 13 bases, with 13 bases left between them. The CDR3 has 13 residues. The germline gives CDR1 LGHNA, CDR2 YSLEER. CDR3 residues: CASSQDLGYKQYF. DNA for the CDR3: TGCGCCAGCAGCCAAGATTTGGGGTACAAGCAGTACTTC.

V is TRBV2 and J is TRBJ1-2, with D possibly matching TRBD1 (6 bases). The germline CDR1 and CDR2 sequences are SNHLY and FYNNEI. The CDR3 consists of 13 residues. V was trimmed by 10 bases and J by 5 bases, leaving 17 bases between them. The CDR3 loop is CAKDNRQDYGYTF. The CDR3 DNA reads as TGTGCCAAGGATAATCGACAGGATTATGGCTACACCTTC.

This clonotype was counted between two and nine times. In DNA, the CDR3 is TGTGCCAGCAGCGTACAGGGTTTTCGAGATACGCAGTATTTT. It is translated as CASSVQGFRDTQYF. This chain uses TRBV7-2 with TRBJ2-3; a weak D match, TRBD1 (6 bases). The CDR3 runs to 14 residues. Trimming took 5 bases from V and 5 from J, leaving 14 bases between them. CDR1 and CDR2 (germline): SGHTA, FQGNSA.

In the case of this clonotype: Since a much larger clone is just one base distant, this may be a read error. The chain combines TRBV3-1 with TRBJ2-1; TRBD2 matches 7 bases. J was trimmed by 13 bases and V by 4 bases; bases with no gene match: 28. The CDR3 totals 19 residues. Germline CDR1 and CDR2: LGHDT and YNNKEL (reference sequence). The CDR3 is CASSRSSGPIFSSRETQFF. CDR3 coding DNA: TGTGCCAGCAGCCGATCTTCCGGACCGATTTTTAGTTCGCGGGAGACCCAGTTCTTC.

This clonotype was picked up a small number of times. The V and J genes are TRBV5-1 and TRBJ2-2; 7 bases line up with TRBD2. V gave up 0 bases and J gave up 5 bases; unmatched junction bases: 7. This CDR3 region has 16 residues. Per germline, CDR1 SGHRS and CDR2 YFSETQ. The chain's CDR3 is CASSLAGTTTTGELFF. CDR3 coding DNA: TGCGCCAGCAGCTTGGCCGGGACTACAACAACCGGGGAGCTGTTTTTT.

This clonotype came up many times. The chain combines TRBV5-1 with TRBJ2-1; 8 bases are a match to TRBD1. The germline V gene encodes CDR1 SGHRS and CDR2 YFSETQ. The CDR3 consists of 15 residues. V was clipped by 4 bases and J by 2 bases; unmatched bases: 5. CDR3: CASSVTGEAYNEQFF. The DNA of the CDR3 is TGCGCCAGCAGCGTGACAGGGGAGGCCTACAATGAGCAGTTCTTC.

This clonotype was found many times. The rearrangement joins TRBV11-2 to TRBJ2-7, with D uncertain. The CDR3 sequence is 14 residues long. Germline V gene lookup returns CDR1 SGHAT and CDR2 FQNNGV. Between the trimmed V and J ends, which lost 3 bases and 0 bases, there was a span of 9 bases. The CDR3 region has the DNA TGTGCCAGCAGCTTGATGGGGAACTCCTACGAGCAGTACTTC. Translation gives CASSLMGNSYEQYF.

The CDR3 sequence is CASTNSRVRADVQYF. The CDR3 coding sequence is TGTGCCAGCACTAACAGCAGGGTGAGGGCAGATGTGCAGTATTTT. The rearrangement uses TRBV12-3 or TRBV12-4 and TRBJ2-3; the D gene could be TRBD1 or TRBD2 (5 bases each). Trimming took 7 bases from V and 11 from J, leaving 25 bases between them. This CDR3 is built from 15 residues.

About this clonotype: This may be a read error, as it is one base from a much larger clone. Here the CDR3 reads CGVELPGDTQYF. In DNA, the CDR3 is TGCGGCGTTGAATTACCGGGAGATACGCAGTATTTT. This chain joins TRBV29-1 and TRBJ2-3; D gene ambiguous. Germline V gene sequence: CDR1 SQVTM, CDR2 ANQGSEA. The CDR3 is 12 residues long.

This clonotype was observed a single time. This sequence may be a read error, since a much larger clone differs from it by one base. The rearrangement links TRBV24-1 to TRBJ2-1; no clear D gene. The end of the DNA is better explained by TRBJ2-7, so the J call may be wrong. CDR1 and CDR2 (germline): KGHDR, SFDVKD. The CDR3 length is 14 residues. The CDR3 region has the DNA TGTGCCACCAGTGATCGGCTCCCCTACAATGAGCAGTACTTC. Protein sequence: CATSDRLPYNEQYF.

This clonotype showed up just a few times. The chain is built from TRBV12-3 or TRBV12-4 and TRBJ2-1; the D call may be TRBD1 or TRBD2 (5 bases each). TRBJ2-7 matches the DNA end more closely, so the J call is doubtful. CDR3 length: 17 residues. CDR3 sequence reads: CASTFWRGGSSYNEQYF. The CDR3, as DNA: TGTGCCAGCACCTTTTGGCGTGGGGGTTCCTCCTACAATGAGCAGTACTTC.

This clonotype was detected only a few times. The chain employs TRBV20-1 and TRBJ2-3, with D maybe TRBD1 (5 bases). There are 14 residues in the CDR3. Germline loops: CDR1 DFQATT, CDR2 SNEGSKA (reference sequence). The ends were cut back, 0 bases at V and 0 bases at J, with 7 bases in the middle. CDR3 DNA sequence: TGCAGTGCTAGAGATCCAGGGAGCACAGATACGCAGTATTTT. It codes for CSARDPGSTDTQYF.

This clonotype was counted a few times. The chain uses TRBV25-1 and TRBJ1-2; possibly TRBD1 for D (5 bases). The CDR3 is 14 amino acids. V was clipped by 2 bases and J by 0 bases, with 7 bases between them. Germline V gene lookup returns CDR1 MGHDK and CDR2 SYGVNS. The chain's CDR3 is CASSEGGANYGYTF. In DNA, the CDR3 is TGTGCCAGCAGTGAAGGGGGAGCTAACTATGGCTACACCTTC.

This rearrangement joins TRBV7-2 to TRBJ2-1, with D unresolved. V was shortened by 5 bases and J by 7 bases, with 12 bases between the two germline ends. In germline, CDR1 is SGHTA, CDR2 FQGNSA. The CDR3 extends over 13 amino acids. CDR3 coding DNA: TGTGCCAGCAGCCTCGGGTACACGAATGAGCAGTTCTTC. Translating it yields CASSLGYTNEQFF.

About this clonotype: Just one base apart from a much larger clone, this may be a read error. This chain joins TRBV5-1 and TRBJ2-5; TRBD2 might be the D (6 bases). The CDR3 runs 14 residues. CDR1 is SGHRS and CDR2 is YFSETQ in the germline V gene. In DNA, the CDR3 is TGCGCCAGCAGCTTGACGGGGCGGGAAGAGACCCAGAACTTC. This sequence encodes CASSLTGREETQNF.

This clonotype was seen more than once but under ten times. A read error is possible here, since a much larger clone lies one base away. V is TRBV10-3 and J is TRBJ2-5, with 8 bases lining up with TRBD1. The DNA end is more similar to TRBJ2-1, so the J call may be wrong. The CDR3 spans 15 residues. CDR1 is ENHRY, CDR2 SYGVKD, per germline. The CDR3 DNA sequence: TGTGCCATCAGTGAGTCGACAGGGGATGAAGAGACCCAGTTCTTC. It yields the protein CAISESTGDEETQFF.